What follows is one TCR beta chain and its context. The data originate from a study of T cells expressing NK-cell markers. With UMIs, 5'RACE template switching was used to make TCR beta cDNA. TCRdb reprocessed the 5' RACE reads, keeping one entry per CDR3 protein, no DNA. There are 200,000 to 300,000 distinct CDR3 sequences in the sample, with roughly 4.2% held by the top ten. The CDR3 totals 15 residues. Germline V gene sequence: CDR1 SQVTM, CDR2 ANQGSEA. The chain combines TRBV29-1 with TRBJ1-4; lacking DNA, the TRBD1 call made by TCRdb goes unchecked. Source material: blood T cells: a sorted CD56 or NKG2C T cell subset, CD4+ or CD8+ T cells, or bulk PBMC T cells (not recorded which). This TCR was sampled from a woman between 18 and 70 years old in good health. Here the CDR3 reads CSVVGPGPVGEKLFF.